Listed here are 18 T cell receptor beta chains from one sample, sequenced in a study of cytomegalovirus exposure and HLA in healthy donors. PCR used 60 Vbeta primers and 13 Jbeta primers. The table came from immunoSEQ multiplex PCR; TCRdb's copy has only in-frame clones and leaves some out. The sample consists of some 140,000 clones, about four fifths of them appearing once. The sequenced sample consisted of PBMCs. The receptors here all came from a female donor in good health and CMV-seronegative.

The CDR3 is CAISESNTGSYNEQFF. As DNA, the CDR3 is TGTGCCATCAGTGAGTCGAACACGGGCTCCTACAATGAGCAGTTCTTC. The gene calls are TRBV10-3 and TRBJ2-1; D is undetermined. Trimming took off 0 bases at V and 0 bases at J, with 9 bases between the two ends. The germline V gene has CDR1 ENHRY and CDR2 SYGVKD. This CDR3 has 16 amino acids.

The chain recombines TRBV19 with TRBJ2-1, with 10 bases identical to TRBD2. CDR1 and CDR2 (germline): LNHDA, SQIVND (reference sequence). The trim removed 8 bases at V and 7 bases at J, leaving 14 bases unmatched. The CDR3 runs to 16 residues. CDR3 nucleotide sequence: TGTGCCAGTGGGGGTCCTAGCGGGAGTTCTTGGAATGAGCAGTTCTTC. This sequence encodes CASGGPSGSSWNEQFF.

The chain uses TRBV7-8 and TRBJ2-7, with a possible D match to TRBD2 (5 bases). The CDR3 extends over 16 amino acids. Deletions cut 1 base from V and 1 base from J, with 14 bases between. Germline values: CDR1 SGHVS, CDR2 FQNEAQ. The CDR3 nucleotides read TGTGCCAGCAGCTTAGGAGGGTATCCTCTTTCCTACGAGCAGTACTTC. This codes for CASSLGGYPLSYEQYF.

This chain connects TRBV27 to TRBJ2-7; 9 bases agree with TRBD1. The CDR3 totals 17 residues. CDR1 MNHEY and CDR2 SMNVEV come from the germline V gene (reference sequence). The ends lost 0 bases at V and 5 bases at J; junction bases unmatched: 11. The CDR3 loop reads CASSLSVRGTGFHEQYF. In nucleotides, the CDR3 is TGTGCCAGCAGTTTATCGGTTCGCGGGACAGGGTTCCACGAGCAGTACTTC.

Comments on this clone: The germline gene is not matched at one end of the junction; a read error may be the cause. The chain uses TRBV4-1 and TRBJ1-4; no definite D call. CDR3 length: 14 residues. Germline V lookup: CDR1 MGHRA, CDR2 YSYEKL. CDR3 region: CVSSQENRNEKLFF. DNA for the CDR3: TGCGTCAGCAGCCAGGAGAATCGGAATGAAAAACTGTTTTTT.

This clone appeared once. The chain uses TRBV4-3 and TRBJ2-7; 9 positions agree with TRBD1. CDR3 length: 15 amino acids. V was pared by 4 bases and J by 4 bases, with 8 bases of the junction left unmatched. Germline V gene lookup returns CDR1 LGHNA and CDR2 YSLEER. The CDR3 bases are TGCGCCAGCAGCCCATCAGGACAGGGGAGGTACGAGCAGTACTTC. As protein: CASSPSGQGRYEQYF.

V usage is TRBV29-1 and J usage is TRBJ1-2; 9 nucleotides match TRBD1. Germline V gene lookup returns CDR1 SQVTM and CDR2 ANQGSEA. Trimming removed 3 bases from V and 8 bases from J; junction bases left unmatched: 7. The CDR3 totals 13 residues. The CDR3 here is CSVDPGQGGGYTF. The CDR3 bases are TGCAGCGTTGACCCGGGACAGGGTGGAGGCTACACCTTC.

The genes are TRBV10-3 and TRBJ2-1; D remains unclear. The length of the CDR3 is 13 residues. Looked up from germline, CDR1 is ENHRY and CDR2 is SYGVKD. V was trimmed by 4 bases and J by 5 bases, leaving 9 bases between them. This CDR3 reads CAISGDSDNEQFF. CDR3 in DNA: TGTGCCATCAGTGGTGACTCTGACAATGAGCAGTTCTTC.

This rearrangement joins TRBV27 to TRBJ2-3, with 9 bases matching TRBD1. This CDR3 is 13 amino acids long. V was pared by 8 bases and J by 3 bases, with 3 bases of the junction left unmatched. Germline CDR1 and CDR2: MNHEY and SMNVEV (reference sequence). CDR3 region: CASRDRVTDTQYF. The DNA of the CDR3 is TGTGCCAGCCGGGACAGGGTTACAGATACGCAGTATTTT.

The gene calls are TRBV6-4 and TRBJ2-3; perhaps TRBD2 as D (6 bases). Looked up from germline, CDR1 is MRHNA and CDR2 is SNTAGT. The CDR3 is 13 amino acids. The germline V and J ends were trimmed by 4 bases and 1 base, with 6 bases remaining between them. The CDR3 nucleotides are TGTGCCAGCAGTGCGGGGGGCACAGATACGCAGTATTTT. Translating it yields CASSAGGTDTQYF.

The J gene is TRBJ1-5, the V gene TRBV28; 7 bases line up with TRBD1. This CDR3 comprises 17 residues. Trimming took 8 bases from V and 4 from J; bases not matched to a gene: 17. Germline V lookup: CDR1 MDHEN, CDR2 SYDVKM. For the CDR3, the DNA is TGTGCCAGCTTGCCCTTAGGAAGGGGCAGGGGGAATCAGCCCCAGCATTTT. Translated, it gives CASLPLGRGRGNQPQHF. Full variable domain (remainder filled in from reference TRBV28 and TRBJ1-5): DVKVTQSSRYLVKRTGEKVFLECVQDMDHENMFWYRQDPGLGLRLIYFSYDVKMKEKGDIPEGYSVSREKKERFSLILESASTNQTSMYLCASLPLGRGRGNQPQHFGDGTRLSIL.

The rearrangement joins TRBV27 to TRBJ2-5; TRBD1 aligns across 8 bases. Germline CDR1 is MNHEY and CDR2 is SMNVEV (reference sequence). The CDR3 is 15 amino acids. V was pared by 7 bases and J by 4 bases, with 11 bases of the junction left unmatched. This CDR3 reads CASIPLGQGRETQYF. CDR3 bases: TGTGCCAGCATTCCACTCGGACAGGGTCGAGAGACCCAGTACTTC.

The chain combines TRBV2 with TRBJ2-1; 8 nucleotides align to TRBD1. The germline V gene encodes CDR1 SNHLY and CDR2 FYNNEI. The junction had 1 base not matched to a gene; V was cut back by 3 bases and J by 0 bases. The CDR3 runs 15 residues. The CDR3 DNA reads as TGTGCCAGCAGTGAGGACAGGGCCTCCTACAATGAGCAGTTCTTC. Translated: CASSEDRASYNEQFF.

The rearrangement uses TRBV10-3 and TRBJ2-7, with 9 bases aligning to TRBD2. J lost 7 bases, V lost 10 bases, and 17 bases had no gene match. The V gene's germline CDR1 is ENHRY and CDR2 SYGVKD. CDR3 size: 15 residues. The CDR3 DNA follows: TGTGCCACGGAGGGCCCGGGACTAGCCGCCCGGGAGCAGTACTTC. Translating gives CATEGPGLAAREQYF.

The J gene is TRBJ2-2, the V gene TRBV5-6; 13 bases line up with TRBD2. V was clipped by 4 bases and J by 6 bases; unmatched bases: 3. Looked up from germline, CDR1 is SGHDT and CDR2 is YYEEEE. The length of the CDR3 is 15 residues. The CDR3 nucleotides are TGTGCCAGCAGCATTGGACTAGCGGGGGCCGGGGAGCTGTTTTTT. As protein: CASSIGLAGAGELFF.

CDR3 sequence reads: CASSPQETGWTEAFF. CDR3 sequence (DNA): TGTGCCAGCTCACCACAAGAGACAGGGTGGACTGAAGCTTTCTTT. V and J are TRBV18 and TRBJ1-1, with 7 bases matching TRBD1. The CDR3 contains 15 residues. With 1 base clipped from V and 5 bases from J, the junction kept 7 bases outside the gene matches. Germline V gene sequence: CDR1 KGHSH, CDR2 LQKENI. Together with reference TRBV18 and TRBJ1-1, the CDR3 gives the full variable domain: NAGVMQNPRHLVRRRGQEARLRCSPMKGHSHVYWYRQLPEEGLKFMVYLQKENIIDESGMPKERFSAEFPKEGPSILRIQQVVRGDSAAYFCASSPQETGWTEAFFGQGTRLTVV.

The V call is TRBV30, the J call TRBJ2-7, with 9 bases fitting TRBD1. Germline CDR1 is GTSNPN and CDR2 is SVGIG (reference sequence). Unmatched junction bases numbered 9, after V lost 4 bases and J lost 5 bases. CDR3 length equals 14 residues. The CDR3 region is CAWTQDRGVHEQYF. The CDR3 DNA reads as TGTGCCTGGACGCAGGACAGGGGTGTCCACGAGCAGTACTTC.

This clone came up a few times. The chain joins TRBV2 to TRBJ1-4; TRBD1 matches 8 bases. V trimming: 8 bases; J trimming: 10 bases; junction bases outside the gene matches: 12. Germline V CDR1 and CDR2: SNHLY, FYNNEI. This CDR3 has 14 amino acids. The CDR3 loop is CASQTDRALVKLFF. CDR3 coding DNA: TGTGCCAGCCAAACGGACAGGGCTTTGGTAAAACTGTTTTTT.